This TCR beta chain was identified in a study of cytomegalovirus exposure and HLA in healthy donors. General study findings and limits: Trimming of TCR beta V- and J-genes showed a link, identified in a later analysis, to a missense DCLRE1C variant. Roughly even sequencing depth across donors was the assumption behind the presence/absence analyses. Available immune exposure information covered CMV serostatus only.

Germline V gene lookup returns CDR1 SGHRS and CDR2 YFSETQ. Trimming removed 4 bases from V and 3 bases from J; junction bases left unmatched: 10. CDR3 length: 16 residues. Vbeta (60) and Jbeta (13) primers were used in the PCR. Sequencing was performed with immunoSEQ multiplex PCR; in TCRdb, only in-frame clones are kept and a portion is missing. The data contain 150,000 to 200,000 clones, 70% of them singletons. This clone has only one observation. Its antigen is currently unknown. The chain joins TRBV5-1 to TRBJ2-1, with 7 bases lining up with TRBD1. Material: PBMCs. The clonotype was recovered from a man aged 18 to 29 in good health and CMV-seropositive. CDR3 in amino acids: CASSPQGGGDYNEQFF. As DNA, the CDR3 is TGCGCCAGCAGCCCCCAAGGGGGCGGCGACTACAATGAGCAGTTCTTC.